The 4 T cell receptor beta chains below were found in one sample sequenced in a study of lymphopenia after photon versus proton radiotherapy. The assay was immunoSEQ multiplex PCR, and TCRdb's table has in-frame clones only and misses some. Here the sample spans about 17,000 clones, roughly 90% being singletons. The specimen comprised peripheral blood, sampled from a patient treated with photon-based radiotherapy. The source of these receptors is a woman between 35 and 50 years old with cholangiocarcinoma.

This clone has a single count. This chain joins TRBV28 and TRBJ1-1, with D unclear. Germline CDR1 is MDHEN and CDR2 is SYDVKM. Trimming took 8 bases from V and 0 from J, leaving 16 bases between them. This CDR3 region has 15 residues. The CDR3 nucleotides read TGTGCCAGCGTCTACTCGGACCTAATGAACACTGAAGCTTTCTTT. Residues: CASVYSDLMNTEAFF.

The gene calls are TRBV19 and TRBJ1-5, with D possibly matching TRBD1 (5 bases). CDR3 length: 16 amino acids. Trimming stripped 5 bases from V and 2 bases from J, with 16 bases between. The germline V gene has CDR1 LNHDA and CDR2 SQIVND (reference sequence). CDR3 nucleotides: TGTGCCAGTAGTTCTCTCAGGGATGACCGCAATCAGCCCCAGCATTTT. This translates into CASSSLRDDRNQPQHF.

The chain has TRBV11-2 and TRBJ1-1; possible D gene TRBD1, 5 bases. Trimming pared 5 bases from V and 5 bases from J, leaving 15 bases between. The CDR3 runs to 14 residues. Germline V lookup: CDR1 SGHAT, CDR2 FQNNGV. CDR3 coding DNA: TGTGCCAGCAGCCTCGTGGATGGGGGAACTGAAGCTTTCTTT. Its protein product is CASSLVDGGTEAFF.

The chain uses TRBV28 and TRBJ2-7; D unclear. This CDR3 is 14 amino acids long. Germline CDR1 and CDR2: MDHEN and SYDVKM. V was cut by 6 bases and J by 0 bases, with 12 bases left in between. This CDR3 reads CASSSGSHSYEQYF. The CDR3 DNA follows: TGTGCCAGCAGCTCCGGGTCCCACTCCTACGAGCAGTACTTC.